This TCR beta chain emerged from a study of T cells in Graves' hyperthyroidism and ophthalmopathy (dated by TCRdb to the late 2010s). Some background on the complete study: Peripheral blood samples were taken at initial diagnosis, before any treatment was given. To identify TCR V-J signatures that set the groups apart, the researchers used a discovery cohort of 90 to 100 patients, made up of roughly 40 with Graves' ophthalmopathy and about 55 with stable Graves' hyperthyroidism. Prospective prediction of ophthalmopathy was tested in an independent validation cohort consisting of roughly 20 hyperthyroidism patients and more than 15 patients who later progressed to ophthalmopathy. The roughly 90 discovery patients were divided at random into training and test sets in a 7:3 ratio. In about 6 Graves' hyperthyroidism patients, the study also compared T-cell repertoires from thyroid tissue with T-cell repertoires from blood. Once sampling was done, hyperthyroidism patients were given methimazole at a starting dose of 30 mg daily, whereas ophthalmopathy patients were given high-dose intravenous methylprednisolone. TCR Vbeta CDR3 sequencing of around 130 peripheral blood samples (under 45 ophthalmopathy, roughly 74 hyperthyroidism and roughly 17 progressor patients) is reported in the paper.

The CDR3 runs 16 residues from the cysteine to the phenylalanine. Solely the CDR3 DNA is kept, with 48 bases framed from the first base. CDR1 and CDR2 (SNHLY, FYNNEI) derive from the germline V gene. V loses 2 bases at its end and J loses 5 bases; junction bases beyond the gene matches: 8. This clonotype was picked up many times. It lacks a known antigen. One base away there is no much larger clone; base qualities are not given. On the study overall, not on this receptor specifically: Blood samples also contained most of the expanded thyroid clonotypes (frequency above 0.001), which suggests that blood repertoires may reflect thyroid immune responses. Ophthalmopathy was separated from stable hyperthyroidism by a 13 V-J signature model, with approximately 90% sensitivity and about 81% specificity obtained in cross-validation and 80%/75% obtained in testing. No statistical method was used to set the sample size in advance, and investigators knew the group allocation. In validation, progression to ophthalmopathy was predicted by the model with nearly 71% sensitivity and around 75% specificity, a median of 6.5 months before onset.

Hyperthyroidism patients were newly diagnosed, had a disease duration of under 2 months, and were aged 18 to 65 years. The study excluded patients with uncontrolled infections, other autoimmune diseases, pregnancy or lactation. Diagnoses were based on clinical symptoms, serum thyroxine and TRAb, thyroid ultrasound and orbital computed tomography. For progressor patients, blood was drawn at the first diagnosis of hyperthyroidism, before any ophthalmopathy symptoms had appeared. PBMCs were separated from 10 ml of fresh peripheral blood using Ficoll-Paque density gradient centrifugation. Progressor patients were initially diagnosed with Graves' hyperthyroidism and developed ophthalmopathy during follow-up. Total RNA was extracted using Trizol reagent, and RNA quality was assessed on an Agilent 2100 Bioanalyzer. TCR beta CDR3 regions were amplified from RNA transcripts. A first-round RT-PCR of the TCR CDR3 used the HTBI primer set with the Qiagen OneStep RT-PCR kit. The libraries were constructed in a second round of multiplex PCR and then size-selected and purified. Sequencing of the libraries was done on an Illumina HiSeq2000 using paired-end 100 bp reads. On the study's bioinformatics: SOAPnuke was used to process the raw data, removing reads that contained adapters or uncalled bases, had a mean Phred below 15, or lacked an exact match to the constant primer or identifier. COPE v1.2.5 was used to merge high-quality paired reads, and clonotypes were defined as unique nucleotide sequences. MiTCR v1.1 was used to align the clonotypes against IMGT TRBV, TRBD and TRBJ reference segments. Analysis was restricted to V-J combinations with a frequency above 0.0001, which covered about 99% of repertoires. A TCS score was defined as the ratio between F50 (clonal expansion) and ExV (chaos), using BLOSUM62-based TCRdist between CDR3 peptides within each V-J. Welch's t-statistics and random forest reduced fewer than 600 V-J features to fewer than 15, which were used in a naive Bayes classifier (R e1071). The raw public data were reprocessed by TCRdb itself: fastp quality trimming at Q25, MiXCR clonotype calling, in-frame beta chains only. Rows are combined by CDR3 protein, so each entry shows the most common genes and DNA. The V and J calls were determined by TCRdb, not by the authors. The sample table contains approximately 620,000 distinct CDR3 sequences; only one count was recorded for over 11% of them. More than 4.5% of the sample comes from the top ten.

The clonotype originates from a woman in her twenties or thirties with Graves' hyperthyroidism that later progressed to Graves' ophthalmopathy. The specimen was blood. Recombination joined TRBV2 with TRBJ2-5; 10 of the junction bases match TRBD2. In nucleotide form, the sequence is TGTGCCAGCAGTGAAACGGCTAGCGGGAGTGGGGAGACCCAGTACTTC. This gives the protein CASSETASGSGETQYF.